This TCR beta chain was obtained from a study of blood T cell repertoires in COVID-19. Study-wide context: PBMCs, B-cell-depleted T cells, or T cells provided the cDNA or gDNA that made up the material.

CDR3 length equals 16 residues. The J segment lost 6 bases and the V segment lost 5 bases, leaving 14 bases of the junction unmatched. Germline CDR1 SGHTA, CDR2 FQGNSA. Some clones are missing from TCRdb's copy, which holds only in-frame ones; the method was immunoSEQ multiplex PCR. The sample includes 140,000 to 150,000 clones, about four fifths of them seen just once. This chain joins TRBV7-2 and TRBJ2-7; 9 bases align to TRBD1. The sequence came from a human donor in a cohort sampled during active COVID-19. Source material: peripheral blood. This CDR3 reads CASSAQGQGNSFEQYF. The CDR3 DNA is TGTGCCAGCAGCGCCCAGGGACAGGGCAATTCTTTCGAGCAGTACTTC.